This TCR beta chain was profiled in a study of blood T cell repertoires in COVID-19. Study summary: COVID-19 samples collected from the United States, Italy and Spain covered acute and convalescent phases. From T cells, B-cell-depleted T cells, or PBMCs came the material, which was cDNA or gDNA.

Between the trimmed V and J ends, which lost 3 bases and 7 bases, there was a span of 13 bases. Germline V lookup: CDR1 LNHDA, CDR2 SQIVND (reference sequence). The CDR3 is 14 amino acids. Membership in each cohort depended on participant-reported clinical history. In the authors' workflow: Estimated nucleated cell counts came from reference gene primer amplification. Using immunoSEQ multiplex PCR, the repertoire was profiled, and TCRdb retains in-frame clones only, with some absent. The V and J calls and the clone size are those of that table, but D and trimming were determined from the DNA. The repertoire consists of approximately 280,000 clones, with 82% occurring once and the leading ten covering approximately 5%.

V gene TRBV19 combines with J gene TRBJ1-5; perhaps TRBD1 as D (6 bases). Sequences were obtained from PBMCs or T cells enriched from blood (not recorded which). The sequence derives from a middle-aged man who had been exposed to COVID-19. This CDR3 reads CASSIGGAGQPQHF. CDR3 bases: TGTGCCAGTAGTATCGGGGGGGCAGGACAGCCCCAGCATTTT.